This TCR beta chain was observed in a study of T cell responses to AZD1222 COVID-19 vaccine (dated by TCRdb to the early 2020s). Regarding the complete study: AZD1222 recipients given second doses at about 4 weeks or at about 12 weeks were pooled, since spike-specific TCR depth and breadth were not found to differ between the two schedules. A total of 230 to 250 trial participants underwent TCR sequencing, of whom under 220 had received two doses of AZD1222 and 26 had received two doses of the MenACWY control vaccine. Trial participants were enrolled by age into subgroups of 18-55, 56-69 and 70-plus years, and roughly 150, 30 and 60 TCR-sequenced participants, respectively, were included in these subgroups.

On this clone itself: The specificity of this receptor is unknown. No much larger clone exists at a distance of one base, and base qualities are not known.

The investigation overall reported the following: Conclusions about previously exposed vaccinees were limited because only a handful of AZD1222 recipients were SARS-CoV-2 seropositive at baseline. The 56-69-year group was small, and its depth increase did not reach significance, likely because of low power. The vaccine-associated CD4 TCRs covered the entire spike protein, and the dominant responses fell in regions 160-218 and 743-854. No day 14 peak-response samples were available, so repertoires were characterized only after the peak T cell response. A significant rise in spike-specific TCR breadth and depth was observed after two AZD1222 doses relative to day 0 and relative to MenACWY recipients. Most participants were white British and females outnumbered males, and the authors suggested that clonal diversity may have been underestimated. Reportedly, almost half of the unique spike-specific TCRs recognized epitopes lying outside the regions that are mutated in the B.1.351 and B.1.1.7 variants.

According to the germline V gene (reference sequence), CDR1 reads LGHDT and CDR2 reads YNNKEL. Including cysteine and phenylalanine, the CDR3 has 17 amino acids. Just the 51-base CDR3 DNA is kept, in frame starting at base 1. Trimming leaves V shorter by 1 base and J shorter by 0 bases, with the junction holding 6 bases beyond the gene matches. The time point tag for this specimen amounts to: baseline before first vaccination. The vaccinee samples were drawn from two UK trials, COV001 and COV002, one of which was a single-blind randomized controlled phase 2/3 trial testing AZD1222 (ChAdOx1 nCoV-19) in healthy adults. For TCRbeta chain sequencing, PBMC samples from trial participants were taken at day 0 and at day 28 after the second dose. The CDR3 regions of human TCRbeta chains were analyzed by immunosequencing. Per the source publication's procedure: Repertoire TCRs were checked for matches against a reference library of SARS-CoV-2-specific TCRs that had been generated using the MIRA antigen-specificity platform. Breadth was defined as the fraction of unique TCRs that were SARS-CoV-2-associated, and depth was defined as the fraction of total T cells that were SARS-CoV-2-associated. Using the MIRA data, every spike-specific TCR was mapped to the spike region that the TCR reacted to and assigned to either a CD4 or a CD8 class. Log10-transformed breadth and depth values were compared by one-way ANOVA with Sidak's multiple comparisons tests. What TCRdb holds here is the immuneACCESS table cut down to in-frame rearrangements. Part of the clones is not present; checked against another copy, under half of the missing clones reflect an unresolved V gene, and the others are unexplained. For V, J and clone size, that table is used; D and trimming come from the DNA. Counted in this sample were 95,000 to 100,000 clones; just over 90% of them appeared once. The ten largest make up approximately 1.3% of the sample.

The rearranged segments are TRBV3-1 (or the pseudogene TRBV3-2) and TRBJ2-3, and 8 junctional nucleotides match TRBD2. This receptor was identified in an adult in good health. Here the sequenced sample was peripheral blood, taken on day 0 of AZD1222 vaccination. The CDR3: CASSQAPSGRSTDTQYF. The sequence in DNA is TGTGCCAGCAGCCAAGCCCCTAGCGGGCGGAGCACAGATACGCAGTATTTT.